A single sample is the source of the 8 T cell receptor beta chains below, sequenced in a study of T-cell reconstitution after alpha-beta-depleted transplantation in children. Construction of the TCRbeta library involved unique molecular identifiers. A single record per CDR3 protein comes from TCRdb applying MiXCR to the PCR reads. The table lists approximately 590,000 distinct CDR3 sequences, 10% of them singletons. This specimen was PBMCs from the stem cell graft donor, taken from the stem cell graft. The receptors come from a human donor who donated a stem cell graft to a child with acute myeloid leukemia.

This clonotype was found a few times. V and J are TRBV20-1 and TRBJ2-7; 9 positions match TRBD2. V lost 5 bases, J lost 0 bases, and 14 bases stayed unmatched. Germline CDR1 is DFQATT and CDR2 is SNEGSKA (reference sequence). This CDR3 has 17 amino acids. CDR3 in DNA: TGCAGTGCTTTAGCGGGAGATGGCGGTGTCAGCTCCTACGAGCAGTACTTC. This encodes CSALAGDGGVSSYEQYF.

This clonotype showed up just a few times. The chain employs TRBV15 and TRBJ2-1, with D uncertain. In germline, CDR1 is LNHNV, CDR2 YYDKDF (reference sequence). V dropped 0 bases and J dropped 10 bases, with 10 bases sitting between them. This CDR3 contains 13 residues. The CDR3, as DNA: TGTGCCACCAGCAGAGATCGTTTGGCCGAGCAGTTCTTC. Its translation: CATSRDRLAEQFF.

This clonotype has a count of ten or more. This CDR3 reads CASSDLGQLDETQYF. The CDR3 DNA reads as TGTGCCAGCAGTGACTTGGGACAGCTGGACGAGACCCAGTACTTC. This chain uses TRBV25-1 with TRBJ2-5, with TRBD1 matching 7 bases. Germline V gene data show CDR1 as MGHDK and CDR2 as SYGVNS. The CDR3 runs 15 residues. The trim removed 3 bases at V and 5 bases at J, leaving 9 bases unmatched.

The chain has TRBV7-2 and TRBJ1-5; 9 bases align to TRBD1. The length of the CDR3 is 15 residues. The V gene end was trimmed by 1 base and the J gene end by 3 bases; junction bases not matched to a gene: 1. The germline V gene has CDR1 SGHTA and CDR2 FQGNSA. The CDR3 protein is CASSLVQGANQPQHF. Here the CDR3 DNA reads TGTGCCAGCAGCTTAGTACAGGGGGCCAATCAGCCCCAGCATTTT.

This chain uses TRBV5-1 with TRBJ1-1; no reliable D call. CDR1 and CDR2 from the germline V gene are SGHRS and YFSETQ. With 4 bases removed from V and 1 base from J, the gap between germline ends came to 8 bases. This CDR3 region has 13 residues. The CDR3 DNA reads as TGCGCCAGCAGCCCCCTGAGGAACACTGAAGCTTTCTTT. Protein sequence: CASSPLRNTEAFF. The whole variable domain, remainder taken from reference TRBV5-1 and TRBJ1-1, is KAGVTQTPRYLIKTRGQQVTLSCSPISGHRSVSWYQQTPGQGLQFLFEYFSETQRNKGNFPGRFSGRQFSNSRSEMNVSTLELGDSALYLCASSPLRNTEAFFGQGTRLTVV.

Many counts were recorded for this clonotype. The J gene is TRBJ2-1, the V gene TRBV24-1, with D perhaps TRBD2 (5 bases). Trimming stripped 9 bases from V and 5 bases from J, with 7 bases between. Germline values: CDR1 KGHDR, CDR2 SFDVKD. This CDR3 has 11 amino acids. The CDR3: CATDYNNEQFF. CDR3 sequence (DNA): TGTGCCACCGACTATAACAATGAGCAGTTCTTC.

This chain connects TRBV14 to TRBJ2-7; D is perhaps TRBD1 or TRBD2 (5 bases each). V was trimmed by 8 bases and J by 3 bases, leaving 14 bases between them. The CDR3 sequence is 13 residues long. The germline V gene has CDR1 SGHDN and CDR2 FVKESK. CDR3 residues: CASPPGTYYEQYF. CDR3 DNA sequence: TGTGCCAGCCCCCCTGGGACCTACTACGAGCAGTACTTC.

The chain carries TRBV7-2 and TRBJ1-2; a possible D gene is TRBD1 (6 bases). There are 15 residues in the CDR3. Trimming removed 5 bases at V and 4 bases at J, with 17 bases between. Germline-derived CDR1 and CDR2 are SGHTA and FQGNSA. The CDR3 spells CASSLTSEGGYGYTF. The CDR3 DNA reads as TGTGCCAGCAGCCTAACATCCGAGGGGGGCTATGGCTACACCTTC.